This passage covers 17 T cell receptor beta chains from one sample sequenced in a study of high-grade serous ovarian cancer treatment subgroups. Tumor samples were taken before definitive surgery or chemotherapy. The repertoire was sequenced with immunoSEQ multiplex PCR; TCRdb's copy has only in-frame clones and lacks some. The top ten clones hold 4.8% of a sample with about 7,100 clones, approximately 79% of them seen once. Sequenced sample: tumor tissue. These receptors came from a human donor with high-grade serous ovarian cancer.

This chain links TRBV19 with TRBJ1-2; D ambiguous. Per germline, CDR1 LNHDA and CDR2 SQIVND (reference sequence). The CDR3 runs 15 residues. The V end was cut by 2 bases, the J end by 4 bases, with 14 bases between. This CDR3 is CASSITVPPIYGYTF. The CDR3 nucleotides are TGTGCCAGTAGTATAACCGTACCTCCAATCTATGGCTACACCTTC.

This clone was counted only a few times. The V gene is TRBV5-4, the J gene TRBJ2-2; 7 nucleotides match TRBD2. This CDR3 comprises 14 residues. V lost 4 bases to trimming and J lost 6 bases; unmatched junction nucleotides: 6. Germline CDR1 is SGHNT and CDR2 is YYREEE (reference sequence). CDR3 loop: CASSLGLGAGELFF. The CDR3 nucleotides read TGTGCCAGCAGCCTTGGACTAGGGGCCGGGGAGCTGTTTTTT.

CDR3 sequence reads: CASSLPLAGGGKETQYF. The CDR3 region has the DNA TGTGCCAGCAGCTTACCACTAGCGGGGGGAGGGAAAGAGACCCAGTACTTC. V and J are TRBV11-2 and TRBJ2-5; the match to TRBD2 covers 12 bases. Germline CDR1 and CDR2: SGHAT and FQNNGV. V lost 2 bases and J lost 3; bases outside the gene matches: 7. The CDR3 has 17 amino acids.

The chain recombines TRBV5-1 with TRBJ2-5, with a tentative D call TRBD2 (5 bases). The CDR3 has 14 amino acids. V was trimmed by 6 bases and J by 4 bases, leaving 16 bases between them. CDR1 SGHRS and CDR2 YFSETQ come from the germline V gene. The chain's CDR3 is CASNLDSSRETQYF. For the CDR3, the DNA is TGCGCCAGCAACCTGGACTCTTCGAGAGAGACCCAGTACTTC.

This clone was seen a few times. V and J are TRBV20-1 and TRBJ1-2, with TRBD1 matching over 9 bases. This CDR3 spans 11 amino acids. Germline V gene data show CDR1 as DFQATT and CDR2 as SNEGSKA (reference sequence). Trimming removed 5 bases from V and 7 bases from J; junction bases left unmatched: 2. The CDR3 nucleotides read TGCAGTGCTTTGGACAGGGGTGGCTACACCTTC. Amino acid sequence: CSALDRGGYTF.

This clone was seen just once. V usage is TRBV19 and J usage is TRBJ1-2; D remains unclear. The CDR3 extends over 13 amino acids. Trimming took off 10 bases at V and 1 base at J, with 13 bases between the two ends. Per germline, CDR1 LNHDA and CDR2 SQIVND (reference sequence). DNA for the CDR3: TGTGCCACTTCGGCAGGCGGTAACTATGGCTACACCTTC. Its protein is CATSAGGNYGYTF.

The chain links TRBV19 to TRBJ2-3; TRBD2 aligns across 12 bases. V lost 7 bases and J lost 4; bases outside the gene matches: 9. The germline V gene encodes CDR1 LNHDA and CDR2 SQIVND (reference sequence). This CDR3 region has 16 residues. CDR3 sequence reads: CASTPRTSGIPDTQYF. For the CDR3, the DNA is TGTGCCAGTACCCCTAGGACTAGCGGGATCCCAGATACGCAGTATTTT.

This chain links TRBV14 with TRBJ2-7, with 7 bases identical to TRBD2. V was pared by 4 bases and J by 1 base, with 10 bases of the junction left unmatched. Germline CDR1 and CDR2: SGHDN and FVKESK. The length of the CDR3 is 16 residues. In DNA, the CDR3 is TGTGCCAGCAGCCCTGAAACCTCTAGCGGATCCTACGAGCAGTACTTC. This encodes CASSPETSSGSYEQYF.

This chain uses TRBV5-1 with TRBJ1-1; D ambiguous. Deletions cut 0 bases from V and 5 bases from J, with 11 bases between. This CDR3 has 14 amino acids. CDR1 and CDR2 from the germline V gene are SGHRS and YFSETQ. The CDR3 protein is CASSLVAVGTEAFF. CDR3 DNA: TGCGCCAGCAGCTTGGTGGCAGTTGGGACTGAAGCTTTCTTT.

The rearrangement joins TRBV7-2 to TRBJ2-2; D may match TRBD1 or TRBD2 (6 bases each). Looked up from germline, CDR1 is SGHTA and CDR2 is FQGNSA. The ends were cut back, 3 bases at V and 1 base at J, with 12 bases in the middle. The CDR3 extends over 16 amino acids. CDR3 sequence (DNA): TGTGCCAGCAGCTTTGGAGGGGGACTGAACACCGGGGAGCTGTTTTTT. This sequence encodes CASSFGGGLNTGELFF. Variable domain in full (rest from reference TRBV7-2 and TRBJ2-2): GAGVSQSPSNKVTEKGKDVELRCDPISGHTALYWYRQSLGQGLEFLIYFQGNSAPDKSGLPSDRFSAERTGGSVSTLTIQRTQQEDSAVYLCASSFGGGLNTGELFFGEGSRLTVL.

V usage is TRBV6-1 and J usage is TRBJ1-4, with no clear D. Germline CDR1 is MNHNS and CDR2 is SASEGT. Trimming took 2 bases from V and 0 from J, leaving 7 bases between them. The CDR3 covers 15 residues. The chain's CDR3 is CASSEWSATNEKLFF. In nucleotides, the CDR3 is TGTGCCAGCAGTGAATGGAGTGCAACTAATGAAAAACTGTTTTTT.

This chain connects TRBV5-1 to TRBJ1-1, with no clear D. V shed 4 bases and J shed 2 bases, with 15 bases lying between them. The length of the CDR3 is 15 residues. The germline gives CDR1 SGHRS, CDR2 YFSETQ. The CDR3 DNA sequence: TGCGCCAGCAGCCTCTTATGGGGATATAACACTGAAGCTTTCTTT. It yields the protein CASSLLWGYNTEAFF.

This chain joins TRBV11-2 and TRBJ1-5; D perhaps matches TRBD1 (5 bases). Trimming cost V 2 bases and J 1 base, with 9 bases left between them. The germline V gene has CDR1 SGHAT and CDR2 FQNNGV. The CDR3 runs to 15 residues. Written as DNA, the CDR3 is TGTGCCAGCAGCTTAAATCAGGGCAGCAATCAGCCCCAGCATTTT. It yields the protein CASSLNQGSNQPQHF.

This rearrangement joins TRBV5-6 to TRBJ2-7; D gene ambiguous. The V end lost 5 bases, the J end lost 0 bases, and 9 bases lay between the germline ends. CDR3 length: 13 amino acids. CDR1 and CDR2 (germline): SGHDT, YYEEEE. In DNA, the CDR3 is TGTGCCAGCAGACCCAGGTACTCCTACGAGCAGTACTTC. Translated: CASRPRYSYEQYF.

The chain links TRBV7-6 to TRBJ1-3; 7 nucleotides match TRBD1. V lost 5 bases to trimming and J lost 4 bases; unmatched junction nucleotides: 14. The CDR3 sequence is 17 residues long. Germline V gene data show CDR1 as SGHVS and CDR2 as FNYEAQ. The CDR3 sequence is CASSEDRQGVVGNTIYF. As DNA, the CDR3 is TGTGCCAGCAGCGAAGATCGACAGGGAGTAGTCGGAAACACCATATATTTT. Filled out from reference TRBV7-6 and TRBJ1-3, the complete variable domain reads GAGVSQSPRYKVTKRGQDVALRCDPISGHVSLYWYRQALGQGPEFLTYFNYEAQQDKSGLPNDRFSAERPEGSISTLTIQRTEQRDSAMYRCASSEDRQGVVGNTIYFGEGSWLTVV.

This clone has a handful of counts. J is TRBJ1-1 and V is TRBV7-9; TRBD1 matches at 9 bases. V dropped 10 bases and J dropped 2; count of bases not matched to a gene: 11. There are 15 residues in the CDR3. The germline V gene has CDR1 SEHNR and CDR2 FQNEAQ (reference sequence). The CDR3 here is CATGGTGRSNTEAFF. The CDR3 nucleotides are TGTGCCACAGGGGGGACAGGGAGGAGCAACACTGAAGCTTTCTTT.

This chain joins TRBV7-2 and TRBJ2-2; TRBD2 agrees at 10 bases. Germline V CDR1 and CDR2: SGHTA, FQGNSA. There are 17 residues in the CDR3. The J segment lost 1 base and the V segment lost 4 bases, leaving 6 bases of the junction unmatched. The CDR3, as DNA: TGTGCCAGCAGCTCCGTAGCGGGGGGCTGGAACACCGGGGAGCTGTTTTTT. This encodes CASSSVAGGWNTGELFF.